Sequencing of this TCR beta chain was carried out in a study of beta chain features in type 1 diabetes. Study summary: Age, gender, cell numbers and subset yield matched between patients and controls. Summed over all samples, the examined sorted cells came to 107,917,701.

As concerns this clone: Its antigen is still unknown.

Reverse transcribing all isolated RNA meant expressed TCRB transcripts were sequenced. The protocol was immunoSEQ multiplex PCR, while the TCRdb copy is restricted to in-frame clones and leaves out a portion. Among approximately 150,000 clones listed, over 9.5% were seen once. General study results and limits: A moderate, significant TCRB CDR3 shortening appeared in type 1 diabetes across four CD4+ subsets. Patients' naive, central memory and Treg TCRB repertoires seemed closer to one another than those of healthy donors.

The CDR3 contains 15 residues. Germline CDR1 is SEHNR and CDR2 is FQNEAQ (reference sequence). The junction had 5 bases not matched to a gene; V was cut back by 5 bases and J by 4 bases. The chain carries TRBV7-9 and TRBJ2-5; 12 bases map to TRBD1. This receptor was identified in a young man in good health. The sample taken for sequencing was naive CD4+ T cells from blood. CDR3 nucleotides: TGTGCCAGCAGCCTAGGGACAGGGGGCAGAGAGACCCAGTACTTC. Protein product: CASSLGTGGRETQYF.